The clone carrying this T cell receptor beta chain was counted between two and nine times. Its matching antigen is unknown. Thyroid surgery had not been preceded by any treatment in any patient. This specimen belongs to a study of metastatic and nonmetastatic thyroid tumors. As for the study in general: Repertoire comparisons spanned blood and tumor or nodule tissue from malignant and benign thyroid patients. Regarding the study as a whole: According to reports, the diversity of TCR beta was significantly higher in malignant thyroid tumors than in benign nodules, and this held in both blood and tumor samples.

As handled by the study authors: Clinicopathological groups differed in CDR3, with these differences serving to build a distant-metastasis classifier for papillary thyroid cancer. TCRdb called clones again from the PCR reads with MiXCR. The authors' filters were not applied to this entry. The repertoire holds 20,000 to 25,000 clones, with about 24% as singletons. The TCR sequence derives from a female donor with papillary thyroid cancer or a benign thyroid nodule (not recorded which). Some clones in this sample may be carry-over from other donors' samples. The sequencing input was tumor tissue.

CDR3 amino acids: CASSVNREDKNIQYF. In DNA, the CDR3 is TGTGCCAGCAGCGTAAACAGGGAGGACAAAAACATTCAGTACTTC. The chain links TRBV2 to TRBJ2-4; tentatively, D is TRBD1 or TRBD2 (6 bases each). Germline CDR1 and CDR2: SNHLY and FYNNEI. Trimming removed 6 bases at V and 3 bases at J, with 15 bases between. This CDR3 region has 15 residues.